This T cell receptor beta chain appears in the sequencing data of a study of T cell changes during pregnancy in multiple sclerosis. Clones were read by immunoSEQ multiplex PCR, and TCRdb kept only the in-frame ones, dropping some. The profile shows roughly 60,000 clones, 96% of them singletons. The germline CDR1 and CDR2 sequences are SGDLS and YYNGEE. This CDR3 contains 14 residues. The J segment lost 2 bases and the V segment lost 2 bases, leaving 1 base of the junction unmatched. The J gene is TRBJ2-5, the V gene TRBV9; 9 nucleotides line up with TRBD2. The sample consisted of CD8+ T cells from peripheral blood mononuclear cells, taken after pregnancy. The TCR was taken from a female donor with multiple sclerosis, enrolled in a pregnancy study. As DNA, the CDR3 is TGTGCCAGCAGCGTTAGCGGGAGTCAAGAGACCCAGTACTTC. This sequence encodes CASSVSGSQETQYF.